The sequence of this T cell receptor (beta chain) was determined in a study of T cell repertoires in cytomegalovirus infection. Overall study: CMV infection together with matching HLA type was indicated by public TCR beta signatures. Findings and limits, study-wide: There were HLA-C-restricted CMV-specific TCR beta clonotypes dominating the ex vivo response.

About this clonotype: Its matching antigen is unknown. At one end the junction does not follow the germline gene, possibly because of a read error.

TCRdb used MiXCR to reprocess the reads, holding one entry per CDR3 protein. The sample lists approximately 250,000 distinct CDR3 sequences; 9.1% were seen once. The TCR originated in a human donor in good health (CMV status not recorded). Some clones in this sample may be carry-over from other donors' samples. Specimen: PBMCs.

CDR3 nucleotides: TGTGCCTGGAGTGCCGGGACTCTGCCCTACGAGCAGCACTTC. Protein: CAWSAGTLPYEQHF. The chain links TRBV30 to TRBJ2-7; weak D call: TRBD2 (6 bases). This CDR3 region has 14 residues. Germline-derived CDR1 and CDR2 are GTSNPN and SVGIG (reference sequence). The full variable domain, with the rest looked up from reference TRBV30 and TRBJ2-7, is SQTIHQWPATLVQPVGSPLSLECTVEGTSNPNLYWYRQAAGRGLQLLFYSVGIGQISSEVPQNLSASRPQDRQFILSSKKLLLSDSGFYLCAWSAGTLPYEQHFGPGTRLTVT.